This record concerns one T cell receptor beta chain sequence. Its target is unknown. V shed 6 bases and J 3 bases; nucleotides not matched to a gene: 3. The CDR3 covers 13 residues. Germline CDR1 reads WNHNN; CDR2 reads SYGVQD (reference sequence). Donors comprised only Caucasian adults living in Nashville, Tennessee. The unsorted PBMC replicate PCRs were performed with about 300 ng DNA, around 30,000 T cell genomes. TCRdb's table, derived via immunoSEQ multiplex PCR, lists solely in-frame clones and lacks some. The sample has hundreds of thousands of clones; just over 75% are singletons. The data were obtained in a study of shared clonotypes between healthy human individuals. Study overall: Donor composition was a couple of women and a few men, aged 18 to 49. Whole-study results and caveats: Sample collection involved blood only; tissue repertoires are likely different.

This TCR derives from a woman aged 35 to 49 in good health. Some clones in this sample may be carry-over from other donors' samples. J is TRBJ2-5 and V is TRBV10-1; 8 bases are shared with TRBD2. The sequencing sample was made of PBMCs. This CDR3 is CASRRREEETQYF. Written as DNA, the CDR3 is TGCGCCAGCAGACGGCGGGAGGAAGAGACCCAGTACTTC.